The rows below give T cell receptor beta chains drawn from one sample of a study of Graves' ophthalmopathy and Graves' hyperthyroidism. TCRdb recomputed calls from the multiplex PCR reads with MiXCR, one row per CDR3 protein. The sample lists around 340,000 distinct CDR3 sequences, 17% occurring once. Source material: peripheral blood. The source of these receptors is an adult man with Graves' ophthalmopathy. The CDR3 runs from the conserved cysteine through the conserved F or W. The D gene is left open where the match is weak. Part of the rows lack a size; the others show once, few, many or a class for expanded clones.

TRBJ2-7	.	few	TRBV6-5	CASSYSNRENGEQYF	TGTGCCAGCAGTTACTCGAACAGGGAAAATGGAGAGCAGTACTTC
TRBJ1-6	.	many	TRBV5-1	CASSLRTLDSPLHF	TGCGCCAGCAGCTTGAGGACCTTAGATTCACCCCTCCACTTT
TRBJ2-2	TRBD1	many	TRBV10-3	CATRQGALDTGELFF	TGTGCCACAAGACAGGGGGCCCTGGACACCGGGGAGCTGTTTTTT
TRBJ2-5	.	few	TRBV4-1	CASSQASVGRTQYF	TGCGCCAGCAGCCAAGCGTCAGTAGGACGGACCCAGTACTTC
TRBJ2-7	TRBD2	many	TRBV15	CATSIVAGGPSYEQYF	TGTGCCACCAGCATCGTGGCGGGAGGCCCGTCCTACGAGCAGTACTTC
TRBJ1-1	.	many	TRBV27	CASSFGLGRATEAFF	TGTGCCAGCAGTTTCGGTCTGGGGAGGGCCACTGAAGCTTTCTTT
TRBJ2-7	TRBD1	many	TRBV7-9	CASSSGTGPFYEQYF	TGTGCCAGCAGCTCAGGGACAGGGCCTTTTTACGAGCAGTACTTC
TRBJ2-7	TRBD1	many	TRBV7-2	CASTRGGSYKTYEQYF	TGTGCCAGCACCCGAGGGGGCAGCTACAAAACGTACGAGCAGTACTTC
TRBJ2-7	.	many	TRBV6-2/TRBV6-3	CASSYIWESSYEQYF	TGTGCCAGCAGTTACATCTGGGAAAGCTCCTACGAGCAGTACTTC
TRBJ2-7	TRBD2	many	TRBV20-1	CSARTSGRVSYEQYF	TGCAGTGCTAGGACTAGCGGGAGGGTCTCCTACGAGCAGTACTTC
TRBJ1-5	.	many	TRBV30	CAWRGREINSNQPQHF	TGTGCCTGGAGAGGCAGAGAAATTAATAGCAATCAGCCCCAGCATTTT
TRBJ1-2	TRBD1	many	TRBV4-2	CASSPGQGPNYGYTF	TGTGCCAGCAGCCCTGGACAGGGACCTAACTATGGCTACACCTTC
TRBJ1-2	.	many	TRBV30	CAWGRGRDTF	TGTGCCTGGGGCAGGGGAAGGGACACCTTC
TRBJ2-7	TRBD2	few	TRBV6-1	CASRGLAAYEQYF	TGTGCCAGCAGGGGACTAGCGGCCTACGAGCAGTACTTC
TRBJ2-7	TRBD2	many	TRBV5-1	CASSLGGSEQYF	TGCGCCAGCAGCCTGGGGGGGAGCGAGCAGTACTTC
TRBJ1-3	.	many	TRBV27	CASSPRGNAGNTIYF	TGTGCCAGCAGTCCCCGAGGTAACGCCGGAAACACCATATATTTT
TRBJ2-7	.	many	TRBV4-2	CASSQNRYEQYF	TGTGCCAGCAGCCAGAACCGCTACGAGCAGTACTTC
TRBJ2-7	TRBD2	many	TRBV18	CASSPSSGSSYEQYF	TGTGCCAGCTCACCATCTAGCGGAAGCTCCTACGAGCAGTACTTC
TRBJ1-5	TRBD1	once	TRBV7-9	CASSLGQGTQPQHF	TGTGCCAGCAGCTTAGGACAGGGGACTCAGCCCCAGCATTTT
TRBJ1-1	.	.	TRBV11-2	CASSLVGDRGRTEAFF	TGTGCCAGCAGCTTAGTCGGGGACCGGGGGCGCACTGAAGCTTTCTTT
TRBJ1-1	.	few	TRBV20-1	CSLPGETWNTEAFF	TGCAGCCTACCCGGGGAGACTTGGAACACTGAAGCTTTCTTT
TRBJ2-5	.	.	TRBV5-1	CASSLLLRPQETQYF	TGCGCCAGCAGCCTCCTATTAAGGCCCCAAGAGACCCAGTACTTC
TRBJ2-5	.	many	TRBV5-1	CASRAGSETQYF	TGCGCCAGCAGGGCAGGGTCAGAGACCCAGTACTTC
TRBJ2-5	TRBD2	many	TRBV5-6	CASSLAAGGPYETQYF	TGTGCCAGCAGCTTGGCCGCGGGAGGGCCGTATGAGACCCAGTACTTC